The entry below describes one T cell receptor beta chain. Its antigen is not known. The data were obtained in a study of shared clonotypes between healthy human individuals. Study-level background: The composition of the donors was two women and a few men aged 18 to 49. Three CD4 naive, three CD4 memory, two CD8 naive and one CD8 memory plate were used per donor.

Overall study findings and caveats: Richness estimates generally favored naive over memory subsets. Rarefaction gave evidence that sorted-subset sequencing remained incomplete despite large depth.

Germline V gene lookup returns CDR1 SGHNT and CDR2 YENEEA. CDR3 size: 13 residues. V was cut by 3 bases and J by 5 bases, with 10 bases left in between. Only in-frame clones appear in the TCRdb table, and some are missing; sequencing was by immunoSEQ multiplex PCR. The repertoire holds more than 1.2 million clones, with around 98.5% as singletons. The sequence was collected from a man younger than 45 in good health. Sequencing used naive CD4+ T cells sorted from blood. Subset here: CD45RA+ positively selected. V usage is TRBV11-3 and J usage is TRBJ2-5; D is perhaps TRBD1 (7 bases). Here the CDR3 DNA reads TGTGCCAGCAGCTTCTCAGGGGGGGAGACCCAGTACTTC. It yields the protein CASSFSGGETQYF.